This is a list of T cell receptor beta chains from one sample in a study of glioma-infiltrating T cells. TCRdb reprocessed the multiplex PCR reads with MiXCR, giving one entry per CDR3 protein. The top ten clones hold about a third of a sample with over 100,000 distinct CDR3 sequences, about 25% of them seen once. Input material: glioma tissue, nonneoplastic brain tissue, or PBMCs (not recorded which). Every receptor here comes from a human donor with low-grade glioma or glioblastoma, undergoing nonglioma brain surgery, or in good health (not recorded which). CDR3s include the opening cysteine and the closing phenylalanine or tryptophan. The D gene is left open where the match is weak. The listing skips clone size in some rows; elsewhere it reads once, few, many or a size class.

J gene: TRBJ2-5; clone size: many; D gene: TRBD1; V gene: TRBV3-1; CDR3 DNA: TGTGCCAGCAGCCAAGATCGAACAGGGGAAGAGACCCAGTACTTC; CDR3 protein: CASSQDRTGEETQYF
J gene: TRBJ1-2; clone size: many; D gene: NA; V gene: TRBV18; CDR3 DNA: TGTGCCAGCTCACCAGTGGACAGTCCATACCCTTATAACTATGGCTACACCTTC; CDR3 protein: CASSPVDSPYPYNYGYTF
J gene: TRBJ2-5; clone size: many; D gene: TRBD2; V gene: TRBV29-1; CDR3 DNA: TGCAGCGCGAGGACTAGCGGGGGAGAGACCCAGTACTTC; CDR3 protein: CSARTSGGETQYF
J gene: TRBJ2-3; clone size: few; D gene: NA; V gene: TRBV12-3/TRBV12-4; CDR3 DNA: TGTGCCAGCAGTTTACTTAGCACAGATACGCAGTATTTT; CDR3 protein: CASSLLSTDTQYF
J gene: TRBJ2-5; clone size: many; D gene: NA; V gene: TRBV19; CDR3 DNA: TGTGCCAGTAGTGACCTGACAGTGGGAGAGACCCAGTACTTC; CDR3 protein: CASSDLTVGETQYF
J gene: TRBJ2-3; clone size: few; D gene: NA; V gene: TRBV5-1; CDR3 DNA: TGCGCCAGCAGCCGTGAGGTGGATACGCAGTATTTT; CDR3 protein: CASSREVDTQYF
J gene: TRBJ2-3; clone size: many; D gene: TRBD2; V gene: TRBV18; CDR3 DNA: TGTGCCAGCTCACCAGTGACTAGCGGGACCACAGATACGCAGTATTTT; CDR3 protein: CASSPVTSGTTDTQYF
J gene: TRBJ2-5; clone size: many; D gene: TRBD2; V gene: TRBV6-1; CDR3 DNA: TGTGCCAGCAGTCGAATGCTAGCGGTTCAAGAGACCCAGTACTTC; CDR3 protein: CASSRMLAVQETQYF
J gene: TRBJ1-2; clone size: many; D gene: NA; V gene: TRBV28; CDR3 DNA: TGTGCCAGCAGTTTCCCGACCCGGGACGGCTACACCTTC; CDR3 protein: CASSFPTRDGYTF
J gene: TRBJ1-2; clone size: many; D gene: NA; V gene: TRBV4-1; CDR3 DNA: TGCGCCAGCAGCCAACGGCGGAACTATGGCTACACCTTC; CDR3 protein: CASSQRRNYGYTF
J gene: TRBJ2-7; clone size: NA; D gene: TRBD1; V gene: TRBV29-1; CDR3 DNA: TGCAGCGTTGCGGGGACAGGGTACTACGAGCAGTACTTC; CDR3 protein: CSVAGTGYYEQYF
J gene: TRBJ1-1; clone size: many; D gene: NA; V gene: TRBV5-1; CDR3 DNA: TGCGCCAGCAAAGGGGGGGGCGAGGGCACTGAAGCTTTCTTT; CDR3 protein: CASKGGGEGTEAFF
J gene: TRBJ2-1; clone size: NA; D gene: TRBD2; V gene: TRBV30; CDR3 DNA: TGTGCCTGGGGACTAGCTGCCTACAATGAGCAGTTCTTC; CDR3 protein: CAWGLAAYNEQFF
J gene: TRBJ1-1; clone size: once; D gene: NA; V gene: TRBV5-6; CDR3 DNA: TGTGCCAGCAACTGGGGGGGAGGTACAGGGTTGGGTGAAGCTTTCTTT; CDR3 protein: CASNWGGGTGLGEAFF
J gene: TRBJ2-1; clone size: NA; D gene: TRBD2; V gene: TRBV20-1; CDR3 DNA: TGCAGTGCTAGAGGGAATATACTAGCGGGGGGTCCCTACAATGAGCAGTTCTTC; CDR3 protein: CSARGNILAGGPYNEQFF
J gene: TRBJ2-5; clone size: NA; D gene: NA; V gene: TRBV7-2; CDR3 DNA: TGTGCCAGCAGCTGGAACTTCCAAGGGACCCAGTACTTC; CDR3 protein: CASSWNFQGTQYF
J gene: TRBJ1-1; clone size: many; D gene: TRBD1; V gene: TRBV6-1; CDR3 DNA: TGTGCCAGCAGTTCACAGGGGATCACTGAAGCTTTCTTT; CDR3 protein: CASSSQGITEAFF
J gene: TRBJ1-5; clone size: many; D gene: TRBD1; V gene: TRBV7-2; CDR3 DNA: TGTGCCAGCAGCGTACAGGGGCATTCCAATCAGCCCCAGCATTTT; CDR3 protein: CASSVQGHSNQPQHF
J gene: TRBJ2-3; clone size: NA; D gene: NA; V gene: TRBV2; CDR3 DNA: TGTGCCAGCAGTCCGGGCCTAGTGGCAGATACGCAGTATTTT; CDR3 protein: CASSPGLVADTQYF
J gene: TRBJ2-5; clone size: NA; D gene: NA; V gene: TRBV6-5; CDR3 DNA: TGTGCCAGCAGTTACAGTTTCAGACAGGGAGGTAAAGAGAACCAGTACTTC; CDR3 protein: CASSYSFRQGGKENQYF
J gene: TRBJ1-4; clone size: many; D gene: TRBD1; V gene: TRBV7-9; CDR3 DNA: TGTGCCAGCAGCTCTGGACAGGGAAATGAAAAACTGTTTTTT; CDR3 protein: CASSSGQGNEKLFF
J gene: TRBJ2-1; clone size: many; D gene: TRBD2; V gene: TRBV13; CDR3 DNA: TGTGCCAGCAGCTCCCAGCGGGGTGACCACAATGAGCAGTTCTTC; CDR3 protein: CASSSQRGDHNEQFF
J gene: TRBJ2-1; clone size: NA; D gene: TRBD2; V gene: TRBV4-2; CDR3 DNA: TGTGCCAGCAGCCAAGATGGGGGGGGACTAGCGGGGGGCTCCTACAATGAGCAGTTCTTC; CDR3 protein: CASSQDGGGLAGGSYNEQFF
J gene: TRBJ2-7; clone size: NA; D gene: TRBD2; V gene: TRBV20-1; CDR3 DNA: TGCAGTGCGTGTAGCGGGAAGTACGAGCAGTACTTC; CDR3 protein: CSACSGKYEQYF
J gene: TRBJ2-4; clone size: many; D gene: TRBD1; V gene: TRBV20-1; CDR3 DNA: TGCAGTGCTAGAACCGACAGGGGGCTAGGCATTCAGTACTTC; CDR3 protein: CSARTDRGLGIQYF
J gene: TRBJ1-1; clone size: NA; D gene: NA; V gene: TRBV7-2; CDR3 DNA: TGTGCCAGCAGCTTGGGTATCGCCACTGGAGCTTTCTTT; CDR3 protein: CASSLGIATGAFF
J gene: TRBJ1-1; clone size: once; D gene: NA; V gene: TRBV19; CDR3 DNA: TGTGCCAGTAAGGAGGGGGGGAGGAACACTGAAGCTTTCTTT; CDR3 protein: CASKEGGRNTEAFF
J gene: TRBJ2-1; clone size: many; D gene: NA; V gene: TRBV27; CDR3 DNA: TGTGCCAGCAGTAGCACATTGCTCCACAATGAGCAGTTCTTC; CDR3 protein: CASSSTLLHNEQFF
J gene: TRBJ1-2; clone size: NA; D gene: NA; V gene: TRBV11-1; CDR3 DNA: TGTGCCAGCAGCCGTAAGGGGGTTGGCTACACCTTC; CDR3 protein: CASSRKGVGYTF
J gene: TRBJ2-7; clone size: many; D gene: TRBD1; V gene: TRBV10-3; CDR3 DNA: TGTGCCACCGGACAGGGGAGGGACGAGCAGTACTTC; CDR3 protein: CATGQGRDEQYF
J gene: TRBJ2-1; clone size: few; D gene: NA; V gene: TRBV11-2; CDR3 DNA: TGTGCCAGCAGCTTGAAGCCTAGCGCGAAGACCTACAATGAGCAGTTCTTC; CDR3 protein: CASSLKPSAKTYNEQFF
J gene: TRBJ1-1; clone size: many; D gene: NA; V gene: TRBV27; CDR3 DNA: TGTGCCAGCAGTTTGCTAGGAACAGCGAGGGGGAACACTGAAGCTTTCTTT; CDR3 protein: CASSLLGTARGNTEAFF
J gene: TRBJ1-5; clone size: many; D gene: NA; V gene: TRBV19; CDR3 DNA: TGTGCCAGTAGTATAAAGAGGGAGACCGGGCCCAGATTTAGCAATCAGCCCCAGCATTTT; CDR3 protein: CASSIKRETGPRFSNQPQHF
J gene: TRBJ1-1; clone size: many; D gene: NA; V gene: TRBV28; CDR3 DNA: TGTGCCAGCAGTTTACCGGGCACTCAAACGGCTTTCTTT; CDR3 protein: CASSLPGTQTAFF
J gene: TRBJ1-3; clone size: many; D gene: NA; V gene: TRBV7-2; CDR3 DNA: TGTGCCAGCAGCTTAGATAGGGCCGGAAACACCATATATTTT; CDR3 protein: CASSLDRAGNTIYF
J gene: TRBJ2-7; clone size: many; D gene: TRBD1; V gene: TRBV6-2/TRBV6-3; CDR3 DNA: TGTGCCAGCAGTTACTCCGAGGGGACAGGGGCTGCCGAGCAGTACTTC; CDR3 protein: CASSYSEGTGAAEQYF
J gene: TRBJ2-1; clone size: many; D gene: TRBD2; V gene: TRBV20-1; CDR3 DNA: TGCAGTGCTAGAGTTGGGACTAGCGGAGGGAATGAGCAGTTCTTC; CDR3 protein: CSARVGTSGGNEQFF
J gene: TRBJ2-1; clone size: many; D gene: NA; V gene: TRBV19; CDR3 DNA: TGTGCCAGTAGTATAGGGGGGGTGAATGAGCAGTTCTTC; CDR3 protein: CASSIGGVNEQFF
J gene: TRBJ2-3; clone size: many; D gene: TRBD2; V gene: TRBV20-1; CDR3 DNA: TGCAGTGCTAAAGGGACTAGCGGGGACACAGATACGCAGTATTTT; CDR3 protein: CSAKGTSGDTDTQYF
J gene: TRBJ1-5; clone size: many; D gene: NA; V gene: TRBV28; CDR3 DNA: TGTGCCAGCAGCCGGGACAAAGCGAATCAGCCCCAGCATTTT; CDR3 protein: CASSRDKANQPQHF
J gene: TRBJ2-5; clone size: once; D gene: NA; V gene: TRBV27; CDR3 DNA: TGTGCCACCATCCGGGGGAGTGGAGAGACCCAGTACTTC; CDR3 protein: CATIRGSGETQYF
J gene: TRBJ2-3; clone size: few; D gene: TRBD2; V gene: TRBV19; CDR3 DNA: TGTGCCAGTAGCGGGGGCGCCGGGGGGGGCACAGATACGCAGTATTTT; CDR3 protein: CASSGGAGGGTDTQYF
J gene: TRBJ2-1; clone size: few; D gene: TRBD2; V gene: TRBV28; CDR3 DNA: TGTGCCAGCAGTTCGGGGGGGGGGTACAATGAGCAGTTCTTC; CDR3 protein: CASSSGGGYNEQFF